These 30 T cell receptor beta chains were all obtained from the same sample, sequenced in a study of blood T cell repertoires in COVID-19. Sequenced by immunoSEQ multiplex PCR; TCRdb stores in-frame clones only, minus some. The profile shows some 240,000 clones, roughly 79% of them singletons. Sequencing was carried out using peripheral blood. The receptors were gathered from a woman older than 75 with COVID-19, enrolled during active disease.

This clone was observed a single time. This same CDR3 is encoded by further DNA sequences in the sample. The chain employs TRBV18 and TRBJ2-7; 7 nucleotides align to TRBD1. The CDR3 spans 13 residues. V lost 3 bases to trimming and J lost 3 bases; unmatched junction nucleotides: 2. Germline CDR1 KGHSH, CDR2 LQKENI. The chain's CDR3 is CASSPGTDYEQYF. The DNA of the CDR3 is TGTGCCAGCTCACCCGGGACAGACTACGAGCAGTACTTC.

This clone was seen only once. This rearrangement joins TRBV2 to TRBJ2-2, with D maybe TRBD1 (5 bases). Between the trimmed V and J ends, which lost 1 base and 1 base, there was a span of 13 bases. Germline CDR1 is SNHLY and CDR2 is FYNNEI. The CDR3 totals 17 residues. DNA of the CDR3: TGTGCCAGCAGTGAAGAAGTCAGGGCAATGAACACCGGGGAGCTGTTTTTT. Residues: CASSEEVRAMNTGELFF. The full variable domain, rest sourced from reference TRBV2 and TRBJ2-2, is EPEVTQTPSHQVTQMGQEVILRCVPISNHLYFYWYRQILGQKVEFLVSFYNNEISEKSEIFDDQFSVERPDGSNFTLKIRSTKLEDSAMYFCASSEEVRAMNTGELFFGEGSRLTVL.

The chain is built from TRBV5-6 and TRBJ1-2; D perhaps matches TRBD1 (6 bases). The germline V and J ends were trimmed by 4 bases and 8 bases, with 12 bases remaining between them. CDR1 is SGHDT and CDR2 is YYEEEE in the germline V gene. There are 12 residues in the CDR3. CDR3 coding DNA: TGTGCCAGCAGCCATTACAGGGACGGCTACACCTTC. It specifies CASSHYRDGYTF.

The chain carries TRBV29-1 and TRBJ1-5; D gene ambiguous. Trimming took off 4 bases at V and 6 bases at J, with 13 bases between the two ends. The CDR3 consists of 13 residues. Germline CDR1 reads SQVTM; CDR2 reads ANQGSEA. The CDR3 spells CSVVESEGQPQHF. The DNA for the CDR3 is TGCAGCGTTGTAGAATCGGAGGGTCAGCCCCAGCATTTT.

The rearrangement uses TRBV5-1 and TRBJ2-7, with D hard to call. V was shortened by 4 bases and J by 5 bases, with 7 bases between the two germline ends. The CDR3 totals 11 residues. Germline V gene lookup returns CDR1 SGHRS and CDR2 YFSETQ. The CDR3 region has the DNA TGCGCCAGCAGCGTGAACAACGAGCAGTACTTC. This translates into CASSVNNEQYF.

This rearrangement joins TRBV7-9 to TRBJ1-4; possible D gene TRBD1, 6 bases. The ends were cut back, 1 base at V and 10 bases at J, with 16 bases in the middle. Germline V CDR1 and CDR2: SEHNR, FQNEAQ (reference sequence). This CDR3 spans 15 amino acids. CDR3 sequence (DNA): TGTGCCAGCAGCTTAGGTCGGGGGGGCATTGGAAAACTGTTTTTT. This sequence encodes CASSLGRGGIGKLFF.

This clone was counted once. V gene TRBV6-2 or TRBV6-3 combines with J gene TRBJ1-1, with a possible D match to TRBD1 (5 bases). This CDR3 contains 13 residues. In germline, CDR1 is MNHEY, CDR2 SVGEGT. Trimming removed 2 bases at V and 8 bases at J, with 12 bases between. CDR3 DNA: TGTGCCAGCAGTTACCGCGGGGGAAGGGAAGCTTTCTTT. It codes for CASSYRGGREAFF.

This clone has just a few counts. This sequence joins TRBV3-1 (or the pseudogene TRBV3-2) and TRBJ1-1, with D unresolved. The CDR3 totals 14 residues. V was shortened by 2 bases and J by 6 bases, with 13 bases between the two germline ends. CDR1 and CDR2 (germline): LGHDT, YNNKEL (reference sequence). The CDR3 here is CASSQQAASAEAFF. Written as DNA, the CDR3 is TGTGCCAGCAGCCAACAGGCGGCTAGCGCTGAAGCTTTCTTT.

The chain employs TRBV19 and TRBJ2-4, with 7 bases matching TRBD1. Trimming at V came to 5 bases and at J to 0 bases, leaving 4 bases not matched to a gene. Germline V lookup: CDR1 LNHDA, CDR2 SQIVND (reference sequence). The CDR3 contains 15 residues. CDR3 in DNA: TGTGCCAGTAGTCGACAGGGTCTAGCCAAAAACATTCAGTACTTC. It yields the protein CASSRQGLAKNIQYF.

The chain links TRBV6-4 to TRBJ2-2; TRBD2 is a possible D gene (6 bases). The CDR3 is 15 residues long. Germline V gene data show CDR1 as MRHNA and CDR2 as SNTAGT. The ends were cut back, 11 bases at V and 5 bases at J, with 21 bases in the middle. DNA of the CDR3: TGTGCCTCCCGTTGGGGGGAAGGAGGAACCGGGGAGCTGTTTTTT. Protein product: CASRWGEGGTGELFF.

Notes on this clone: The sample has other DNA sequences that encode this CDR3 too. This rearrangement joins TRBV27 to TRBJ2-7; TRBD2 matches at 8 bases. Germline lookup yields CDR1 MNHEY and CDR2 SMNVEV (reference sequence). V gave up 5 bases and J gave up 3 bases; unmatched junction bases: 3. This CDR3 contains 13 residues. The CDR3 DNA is TGTGCCAGCAGTCCGGGACTAGGCTACGAGCAGTACTTC. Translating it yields CASSPGLGYEQYF.

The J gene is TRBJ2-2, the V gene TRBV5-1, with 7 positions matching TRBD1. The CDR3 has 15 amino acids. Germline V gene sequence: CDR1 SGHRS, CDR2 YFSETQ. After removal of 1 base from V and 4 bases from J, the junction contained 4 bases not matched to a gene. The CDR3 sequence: CASSLLQGSTGELFF. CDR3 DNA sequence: TGCGCCAGCAGCTTGTTACAGGGGTCCACCGGGGAGCTGTTTTTT.

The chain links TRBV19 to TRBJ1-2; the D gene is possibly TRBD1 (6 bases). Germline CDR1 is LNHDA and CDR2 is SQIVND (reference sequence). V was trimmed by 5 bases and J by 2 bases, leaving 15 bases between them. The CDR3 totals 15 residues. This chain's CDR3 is CASSPTGIGNYGYTF. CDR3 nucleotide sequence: TGTGCCAGTAGTCCTACAGGGATTGGGAACTATGGCTACACCTTC.

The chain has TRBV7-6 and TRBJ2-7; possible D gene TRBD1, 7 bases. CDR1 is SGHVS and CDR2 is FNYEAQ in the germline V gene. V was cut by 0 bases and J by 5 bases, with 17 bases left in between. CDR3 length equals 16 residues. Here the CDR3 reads CASSLALSGRGDEQYF. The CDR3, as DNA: TGTGCCAGCAGCTTAGCGTTATCAGGCAGGGGGGACGAGCAGTACTTC.

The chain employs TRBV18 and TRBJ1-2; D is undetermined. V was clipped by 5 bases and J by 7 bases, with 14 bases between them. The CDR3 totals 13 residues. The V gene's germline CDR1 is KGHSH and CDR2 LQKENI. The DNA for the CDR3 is TGTGCCAGCTCAAGCCTTCGAGAGTCTGGCTACACCTTC. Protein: CASSSLRESGYTF.

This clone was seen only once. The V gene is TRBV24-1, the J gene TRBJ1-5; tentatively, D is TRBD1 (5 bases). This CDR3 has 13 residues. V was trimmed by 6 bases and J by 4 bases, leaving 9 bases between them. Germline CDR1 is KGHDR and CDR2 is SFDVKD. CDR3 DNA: TGTGCCACCAGTCCGCAGGGAAATCAGCCCCAGCATTTT. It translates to CATSPQGNQPQHF.

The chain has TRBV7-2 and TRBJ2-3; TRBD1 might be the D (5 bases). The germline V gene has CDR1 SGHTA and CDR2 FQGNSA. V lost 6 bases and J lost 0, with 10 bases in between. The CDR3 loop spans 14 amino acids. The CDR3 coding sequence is TGTGCCAGCAGACACAGGCCTAGCACAGATACGCAGTATTTT. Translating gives CASRHRPSTDTQYF. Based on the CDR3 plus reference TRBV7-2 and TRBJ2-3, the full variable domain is GAGVSQSPSNKVTEKGKDVELRCDPISGHTALYWYRQSLGQGLEFLIYFQGNSAPDKSGLPSDRFSAERTGGSVSTLTIQRTQQEDSAVYLCASRHRPSTDTQYFGPGTRLTVL.

CDR3 sequence reads: CASRTGSNYGYTF. In nucleotides, the CDR3 is TGTGCCAGTAGGACAGGGAGTAACTATGGCTACACCTTC. The genes are TRBV19 and TRBJ1-2; 7 nucleotides align to TRBD1. The germline gives CDR1 LNHDA, CDR2 SQIVND (reference sequence). The CDR3 contains 13 residues. The V gene end was trimmed by 6 bases and the J gene end by 1 base; junction bases not matched to a gene: 2.

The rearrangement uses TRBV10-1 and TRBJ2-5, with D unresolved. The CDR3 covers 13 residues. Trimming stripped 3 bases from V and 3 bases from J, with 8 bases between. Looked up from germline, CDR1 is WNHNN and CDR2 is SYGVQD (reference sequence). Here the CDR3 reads CASSDNRKETQYF. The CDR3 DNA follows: TGCGCCAGCAGTGATAACAGAAAAGAGACCCAGTACTTC.

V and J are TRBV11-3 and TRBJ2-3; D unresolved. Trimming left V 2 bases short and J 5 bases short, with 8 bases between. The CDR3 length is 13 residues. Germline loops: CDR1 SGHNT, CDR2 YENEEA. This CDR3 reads CASSLSERDTQYF. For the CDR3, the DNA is TGTGCCAGCAGCTTATCGGAGCGAGATACGCAGTATTTT.

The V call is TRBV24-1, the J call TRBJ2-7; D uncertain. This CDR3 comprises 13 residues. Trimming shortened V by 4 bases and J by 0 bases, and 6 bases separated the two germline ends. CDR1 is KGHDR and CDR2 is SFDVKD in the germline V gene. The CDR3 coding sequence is TGTGCCACCAGTGACGGTGTCTCCTACGAGCAGTACTTC. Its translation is CATSDGVSYEQYF.

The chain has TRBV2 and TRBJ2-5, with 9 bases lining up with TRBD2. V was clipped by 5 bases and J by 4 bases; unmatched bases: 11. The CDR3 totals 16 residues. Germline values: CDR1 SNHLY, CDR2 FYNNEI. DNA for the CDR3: TGTGCCAGCAGTTCCAGGACCGGGACTAGCCGAGAGACCCAGTACTTC. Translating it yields CASSSRTGTSRETQYF.

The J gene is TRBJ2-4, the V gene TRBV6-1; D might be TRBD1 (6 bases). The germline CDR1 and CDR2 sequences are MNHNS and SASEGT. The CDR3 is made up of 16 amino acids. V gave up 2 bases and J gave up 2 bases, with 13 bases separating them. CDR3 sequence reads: CASSELGAISKNIQYF. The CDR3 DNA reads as TGTGCCAGCAGTGAACTGGGGGCGATTTCCAAAAACATTCAGTACTTC.

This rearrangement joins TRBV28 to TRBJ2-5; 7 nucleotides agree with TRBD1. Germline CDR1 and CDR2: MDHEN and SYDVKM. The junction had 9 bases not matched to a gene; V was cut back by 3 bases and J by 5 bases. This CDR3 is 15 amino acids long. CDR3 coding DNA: TGTGCCAGCAGTTTCACCGGGACAGCTGTCGAGACCCAGTACTTC. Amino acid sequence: CASSFTGTAVETQYF.

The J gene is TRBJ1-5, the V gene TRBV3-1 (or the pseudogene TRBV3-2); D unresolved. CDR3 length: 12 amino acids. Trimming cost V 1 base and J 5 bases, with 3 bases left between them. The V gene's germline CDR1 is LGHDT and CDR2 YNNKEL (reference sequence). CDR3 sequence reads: CASSQADQPQHF. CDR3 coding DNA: TGTGCCAGCAGCCAAGCAGATCAGCCCCAGCATTTT.

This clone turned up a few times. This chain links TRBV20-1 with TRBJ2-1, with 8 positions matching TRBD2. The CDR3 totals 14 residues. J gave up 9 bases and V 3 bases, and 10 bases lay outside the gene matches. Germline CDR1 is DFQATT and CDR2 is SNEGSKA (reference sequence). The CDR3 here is CSASLVAGRVEQFF. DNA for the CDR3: TGCAGTGCTAGTTTGGTAGCGGGGAGGGTTGAGCAGTTCTTC.

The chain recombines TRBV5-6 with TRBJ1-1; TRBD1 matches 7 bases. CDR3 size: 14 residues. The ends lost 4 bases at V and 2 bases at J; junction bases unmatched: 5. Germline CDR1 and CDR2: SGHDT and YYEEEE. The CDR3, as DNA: TGTGCCAGCAGCCTCCGACAGGGTAACACTGAAGCTTTCTTT. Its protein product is CASSLRQGNTEAFF.

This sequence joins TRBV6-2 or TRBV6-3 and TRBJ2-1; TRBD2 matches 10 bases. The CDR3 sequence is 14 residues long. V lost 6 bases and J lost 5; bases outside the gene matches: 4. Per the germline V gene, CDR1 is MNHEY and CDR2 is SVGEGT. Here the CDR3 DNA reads TGTGCCAGCAGCGGGACTAGCGCCCACAATGAGCAGTTCTTC. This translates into CASSGTSAHNEQFF.

The CDR3 DNA follows: TGCGCCAGCAGCTTGGAACAGACTAACTATGGCTACACCTTC. This encodes CASSLEQTNYGYTF. The chain employs TRBV5-1 and TRBJ1-2; D unresolved. V was shortened by 0 bases and J by 0 bases, with 6 bases between the two germline ends. The CDR3 sequence is 14 residues long. Germline CDR1 and CDR2: SGHRS and YFSETQ.

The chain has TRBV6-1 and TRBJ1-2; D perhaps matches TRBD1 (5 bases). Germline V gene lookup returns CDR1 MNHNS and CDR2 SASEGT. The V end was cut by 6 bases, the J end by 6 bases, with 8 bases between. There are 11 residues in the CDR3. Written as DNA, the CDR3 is TGTGCCAGCAGCAAAGGGGATGGCTACACCTTC. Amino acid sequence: CASSKGDGYTF.